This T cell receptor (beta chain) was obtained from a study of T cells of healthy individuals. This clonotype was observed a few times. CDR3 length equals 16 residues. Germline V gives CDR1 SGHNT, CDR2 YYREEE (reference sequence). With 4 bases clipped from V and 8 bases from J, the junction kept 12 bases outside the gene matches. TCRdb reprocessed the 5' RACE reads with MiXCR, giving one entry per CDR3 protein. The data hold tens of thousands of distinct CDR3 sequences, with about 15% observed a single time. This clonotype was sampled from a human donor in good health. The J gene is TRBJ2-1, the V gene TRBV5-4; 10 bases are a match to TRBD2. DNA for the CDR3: TGTGCCAGCAGCCCTTTCGGACTAGCGGAAAATCATGAGCAGTTCTTC. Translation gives CASSPFGLAENHEQFF.